Listed below are T cell receptor beta chains from one sample, sequenced in a study of beta chain features in type 1 diabetes. The table came from immunoSEQ multiplex PCR; TCRdb's copy has only in-frame clones and leaves some out. This table holds some 150,000 clones, around 10% found once. Sequenced input: central memory CD4+ T cells from blood. All receptors come from a man aged 18-30 years in good health. The CDR3 runs from the conserved cysteine through the conserved F or W. The D gene is left open where the match is weak. Clone size is shown for a subset of rows, as once, few, many or a class of expanded clone.

CDR3nt: TGTGCCAGCAGCTTCTGGGCAGGTCGGGGACAGCCCCAGCATTTT; CDR3aa: CASSFWAGRGQPQHF; d_gene: .; j_gene: TRBJ1-5; v_gene: TRBV5-6; abundance: many
CDR3nt: TGTGCCTGGAGTCGAAGGGCTTACAATGAGCAGTTCTTC; CDR3aa: CAWSRRAYNEQFF; d_gene: .; j_gene: TRBJ2-1; v_gene: TRBV30; abundance: .
CDR3nt: TGTGCCATCAGTGGAGGCGGGAACACCGGGGAGCTGTTTTTT; CDR3aa: CAISGGGNTGELFF; d_gene: .; j_gene: TRBJ2-2; v_gene: TRBV10-3; abundance: few
CDR3nt: TGTGCCAGCACCCCAGGGGGACGGAGCTCCTACAATGAGCAGTTCTTC; CDR3aa: CASTPGGRSSYNEQFF; d_gene: TRBD1; j_gene: TRBJ2-1; v_gene: TRBV5-4; abundance: .
CDR3nt: TGTGCCAGCAGCTTTGGACAGGGGGAGTCTGGCTACACCTTC; CDR3aa: CASSFGQGESGYTF; d_gene: TRBD1; j_gene: TRBJ1-2; v_gene: TRBV7-2; abundance: .
CDR3nt: TGTGCCAGCAGCTTTGAGCCGGGAGTAGGTAGGGCTTTCTTT; CDR3aa: CASSFEPGVGRAFF; d_gene: .; j_gene: TRBJ1-1; v_gene: TRBV7-2; abundance: .
CDR3nt: TGTGCCATCACCCCAACTAGCGGCACAGATACGCAGTATTTT; CDR3aa: CAITPTSGTDTQYF; d_gene: TRBD2; j_gene: TRBJ2-3; v_gene: TRBV10-3; abundance: .
CDR3nt: TGTGCCATCAGTGAGTCGACAGGTACGGAGAGACAGTACTTC; CDR3aa: CAISESTGTERQYF; d_gene: .; j_gene: TRBJ2-7; v_gene: TRBV10-3; abundance: few
CDR3nt: TGTGCCAGCAGTTTGACTAGCGGGAACTACGAGCAGTACTTC; CDR3aa: CASSLTSGNYEQYF; d_gene: TRBD2; j_gene: TRBJ2-7; v_gene: TRBV5-4; abundance: .
CDR3nt: TGTGCCAGCAGCCAAGCCGCTAGCGGGGTTCTAGCCAAAAACATTCAGTACTTC; CDR3aa: CASSQAASGVLAKNIQYF; d_gene: TRBD2; j_gene: TRBJ2-4; v_gene: TRBV4-2; abundance: .
CDR3nt: TGCGCCAGCAGCTTGGGACTGAGCACAGATACGCAGTATTTT; CDR3aa: CASSLGLSTDTQYF; d_gene: .; j_gene: TRBJ2-3; v_gene: TRBV5-1; abundance: .
CDR3nt: TGTGCCAGCAGGTACCAAAGCTCCTACAATGAGCAGTTCTTC; CDR3aa: CASRYQSSYNEQFF; d_gene: .; j_gene: TRBJ2-1; v_gene: TRBV7-2; abundance: few
CDR3nt: TGCGCCAGCAGCTTAGCAGGGGGGAGCACCGGGGAGCTGTTTTTT; CDR3aa: CASSLAGGSTGELFF; d_gene: .; j_gene: TRBJ2-2; v_gene: TRBV5-1; abundance: .
CDR3nt: TGTGCCAGCTCACCCGGGACCTCCTACGAGCAGTACTTC; CDR3aa: CASSPGTSYEQYF; d_gene: .; j_gene: TRBJ2-7; v_gene: TRBV18; abundance: few
CDR3nt: TGTGCCACCAGGCCCGGGACAAGTAATTCACCCCTCCACTTT; CDR3aa: CATRPGTSNSPLHF; d_gene: .; j_gene: TRBJ1-6; v_gene: TRBV15; abundance: .
CDR3nt: TGTGCCAGCAGCTTGGACAGGGGCAATCAGCCCCAGCATTTT; CDR3aa: CASSLDRGNQPQHF; d_gene: TRBD1; j_gene: TRBJ1-5; v_gene: TRBV7-2; abundance: few
CDR3nt: TGTGCCAGTAGTATTCTTTTAGGCCGGACAGGAACGGAAGATGGCTACACCTTC; CDR3aa: CASSILLGRTGTEDGYTF; d_gene: TRBD1; j_gene: TRBJ1-2; v_gene: TRBV19; abundance: .
CDR3nt: TGCGCCAGCAGCTTGGGCCAGGGGCAAGAGACCCAGTACTTC; CDR3aa: CASSLGQGQETQYF; d_gene: .; j_gene: TRBJ2-5; v_gene: TRBV5-1; abundance: few
CDR3nt: TGTGCCAGCACCCTATCCTGGGCCATAAGGTGTAGCAATCAGCCCCAGCATTTT; CDR3aa: CASTLSWAIRCSNQPQHF; d_gene: .; j_gene: TRBJ1-5; v_gene: TRBV27; abundance: few
CDR3nt: TGTGCCTGGAGTGCGGGACTTATAAATGAGCAGTTCTTC; CDR3aa: CAWSAGLINEQFF; d_gene: .; j_gene: TRBJ2-1; v_gene: TRBV30; abundance: .
CDR3nt: TGTGCCATCAGTGAGTCGAGGCAGAACAATGAGCAGTTCTTC; CDR3aa: CAISESRQNNEQFF; d_gene: .; j_gene: TRBJ2-1; v_gene: TRBV10-3; abundance: few
CDR3nt: TGCAGCGTTGACCCGGGACAGACCAACTATGGCTACACCTTC; CDR3aa: CSVDPGQTNYGYTF; d_gene: TRBD1; j_gene: TRBJ1-2; v_gene: TRBV29-1; abundance: .
CDR3nt: TGTGCCAGCAGCCCCAAGCCACTAGCGGGCGGCTACAATGAGCAGTTCTTC; CDR3aa: CASSPKPLAGGYNEQFF; d_gene: TRBD2; j_gene: TRBJ2-1; v_gene: TRBV11-2; abundance: few
CDR3nt: TGTGCCAGCAGCTCACTAGCGGGAGGGCCTAGTGAGCAGTTCTTC; CDR3aa: CASSSLAGGPSEQFF; d_gene: TRBD2; j_gene: TRBJ2-1; v_gene: TRBV7-3; abundance: few
CDR3nt: TGTGCCAGCAGTTCCCGACAGGGATACTACGAGCAGTACTTC; CDR3aa: CASSSRQGYYEQYF; d_gene: TRBD1; j_gene: TRBJ2-7; v_gene: TRBV27; abundance: .
CDR3nt: TGTGCCAGCAGTGAGGCAAATAGCAATCAGCCCCAGCATTTT; CDR3aa: CASSEANSNQPQHF; d_gene: .; j_gene: TRBJ1-5; v_gene: TRBV25-1; abundance: few
CDR3nt: TGTGCCTGGAGTGTGGGAACCTTTATTGAAGCTTTCTTT; CDR3aa: CAWSVGTFIEAFF; d_gene: .; j_gene: TRBJ1-1; v_gene: TRBV30; abundance: .
CDR3nt: TGTGCCAGCAGCCCGCGACTAGCGGACTCCTACAATGAGCAGTTCTTC; CDR3aa: CASSPRLADSYNEQFF; d_gene: TRBD2; j_gene: TRBJ2-1; v_gene: TRBV9; abundance: .
CDR3nt: TGCGCCAGCAGCTTGGACCTTAACAGGGAGAACACTGAAGCTTTCTTT; CDR3aa: CASSLDLNRENTEAFF; d_gene: .; j_gene: TRBJ1-1; v_gene: TRBV5-1; abundance: .
CDR3nt: TGCGCCAGCAGCTTGGCTCCCCCGGGAGGGGGCGCAGATACGCAGTATTTT; CDR3aa: CASSLAPPGGGADTQYF; d_gene: .; j_gene: TRBJ2-3; v_gene: TRBV5-1; abundance: few
CDR3nt: TGTGCCAGCAGCTCCTCTGGACTAGCCTACGAGCAGTACTTC; CDR3aa: CASSSSGLAYEQYF; d_gene: TRBD2; j_gene: TRBJ2-7; v_gene: TRBV7-2; abundance: .
CDR3nt: TGTGCCAGTAGGGACAGGTGGAACACCGGGGAGCTGTTTTTT; CDR3aa: CASRDRWNTGELFF; d_gene: TRBD1; j_gene: TRBJ2-2; v_gene: TRBV7-8; abundance: .
CDR3nt: TGTGCCAGCAGTTACATGGCGGGCTCTGGAAACACCATATATTTT; CDR3aa: CASSYMAGSGNTIYF; d_gene: .; j_gene: TRBJ1-3; v_gene: TRBV6-5; abundance: few
CDR3nt: TGCGCCAGCAGCTTGGATACAGGGAGCCTTGGCTATGGCTACACCTTC; CDR3aa: CASSLDTGSLGYGYTF; d_gene: .; j_gene: TRBJ1-2; v_gene: TRBV5-1; abundance: .
CDR3nt: TGCAGCGTTGAGAGTGAGAGAGGAACACCCCTCCACTTT; CDR3aa: CSVESERGTPLHF; d_gene: .; j_gene: TRBJ1-6; v_gene: TRBV29-1; abundance: .
CDR3nt: TGTGCCATCAGTGTTGGTTACGAGCAGTACTTC; CDR3aa: CAISVGYEQYF; d_gene: .; j_gene: TRBJ2-7; v_gene: TRBV6-5; abundance: few
CDR3nt: TGTGCCAGCAGGGGAATAGGCACTGAAGCTTTCTTT; CDR3aa: CASRGIGTEAFF; d_gene: .; j_gene: TRBJ1-1; v_gene: TRBV9; abundance: few
CDR3nt: TGTGCCAGCAGCGTATCCTCCCCGAACACCGGGGAGCTGTTTTTT; CDR3aa: CASSVSSPNTGELFF; d_gene: .; j_gene: TRBJ2-2; v_gene: TRBV9; abundance: .
CDR3nt: TGCAGCGCCCCAGACCGTGCGAGAGGGGCCAACGTCCTGACTTTC; CDR3aa: CSAPDRARGANVLTF; d_gene: .; j_gene: TRBJ2-6; v_gene: TRBV29-1; abundance: few
CDR3nt: TGTGCCAGCAGTTTACTGCCTTCGACTAGCGGGAGAGGGAATGAGCAGTTCTTC; CDR3aa: CASSLLPSTSGRGNEQFF; d_gene: TRBD2; j_gene: TRBJ2-1; v_gene: TRBV27; abundance: .
CDR3nt: TGTGCCAGCAGCTTAGAAGGGGTGGTTGGCTATGGCTACACCTTC; CDR3aa: CASSLEGVVGYGYTF; d_gene: .; j_gene: TRBJ1-2; v_gene: TRBV7-2; abundance: many
CDR3nt: TGTGCCAGCAGCCAAGATCGGGAGGTTCGCACCTTC; CDR3aa: CASSQDREVRTF; d_gene: .; j_gene: TRBJ1-2; v_gene: TRBV4-2; abundance: few
CDR3nt: TGTGCCAGCAGTAAAACTACCGGGGCTAATGAAAAACTGTTTTTT; CDR3aa: CASSKTTGANEKLFF; d_gene: .; j_gene: TRBJ1-4; v_gene: TRBV25-1; abundance: .
CDR3nt: TGTGCCAGCAGCCCTACAGGGGGCTACGAGCAGTACTTC; CDR3aa: CASSPTGGYEQYF; d_gene: TRBD1; j_gene: TRBJ2-7; v_gene: TRBV9; abundance: few
CDR3nt: TGCGCCAGCAGCCCCAAAGGGGACCCTAATGAAAAACTGTTTTTT; CDR3aa: CASSPKGDPNEKLFF; d_gene: .; j_gene: TRBJ1-4; v_gene: TRBV4-3; abundance: few
CDR3nt: TGTGCCTGGAGTGTGCGGGGGGGCCATGAGCAGTTCTTC; CDR3aa: CAWSVRGGHEQFF; d_gene: TRBD2; j_gene: TRBJ2-1; v_gene: TRBV30; abundance: many
CDR3nt: TGTGCCAGCAGTCCCGGGACAGGGGTAGGGTCCTATAATTCACCCCTCCACTTT; CDR3aa: CASSPGTGVGSYNSPLHF; d_gene: TRBD1; j_gene: TRBJ1-6; v_gene: TRBV27; abundance: .
CDR3nt: TGCAGTGCTAGTAGCGGTGAGCAGTTCTTC; CDR3aa: CSASSGEQFF; d_gene: .; j_gene: TRBJ2-1; v_gene: TRBV20-1; abundance: few
CDR3nt: TGTGCCAGCGATTTATTCCACAGCTCTGGAAACACCATATATTTT; CDR3aa: CASDLFHSSGNTIYF; d_gene: .; j_gene: TRBJ1-3; v_gene: TRBV7-2; abundance: .
CDR3nt: TGTGCCAGCAGCTCGGGACAGGGGGCGGGGACTGAAGCTTTCTTT; CDR3aa: CASSSGQGAGTEAFF; d_gene: TRBD1; j_gene: TRBJ1-1; v_gene: TRBV5-8; abundance: .
CDR3nt: TGTGCCAGCAGTGAGATAGGCGGGACTAGGCTCAATGAGCAGTTCTTC; CDR3aa: CASSEIGGTRLNEQFF; d_gene: TRBD2; j_gene: TRBJ2-1; v_gene: TRBV2; abundance: few
CDR3nt: TGCGCCAGCAGCTTCGACAATGAGCAGTTCTTC; CDR3aa: CASSFDNEQFF; d_gene: .; j_gene: TRBJ2-1; v_gene: TRBV5-1; abundance: .